The next 4 T cell receptor beta chains were all read from a single sample in a study of regulatory T cells in long-lasting Graves disease. Time point of the sample: newly diagnosed GD, antithyroid drugs for less than 3 months. The TCR library was made from RNA extracted from PBMCs. Sequencing libraries for TCR beta were prepared with iRepertoire HTBI primers and Arm-PCR of CDR3 regions. TCRdb reprocessed the multiplex PCR reads with MiXCR, giving one entry per CDR3 protein. The repertoire has approximately 470,000 distinct CDR3 sequences, roughly 15% of them found once; the top ten carry 12%. These same data were also listed under a study on T cells in Graves' hyperthyroidism and ophthalmopathy.

Specimen: peripheral blood mononuclear cells (PBMCs), collected at new diagnosis, from a patient treated with antithyroid drugs. Receptors originate from a man aged 35-49 years with Graves disease.

This chain joins TRBV12-5 and TRBJ1-5, with D unresolved. Trimming took 6 bases from V and 1 from J, leaving 10 bases between them. This CDR3 is built from 14 residues. CDR1 is LGHNT, CDR2 FRNRAP, per germline. The CDR3 region has the DNA TGTGCTAGTGGCCACGGACTGAGCAATCAGCCCCAGCATTTT. It translates to CASGHGLSNQPQHF.

This chain uses TRBV12-3 or TRBV12-4 with TRBJ1-3; 9 bases are a match to TRBD1. The J segment lost 4 bases and the V segment lost 5 bases, leaving 3 bases of the junction unmatched. The CDR3 is 14 amino acids. CDR3 protein: CASSPGQGGNTIYF. The CDR3 region has the DNA TGTGCCAGCAGTCCCGGACAGGGGGGAAACACCATATATTTT.

This clonotype was picked up a small number of times. The chain joins TRBV30 to TRBJ1-4, with D maybe TRBD1 (6 bases). The CDR3 runs to 14 residues. Germline loops: CDR1 GTSNPN, CDR2 SVGIG (reference sequence). V was clipped by 4 bases and J by 3 bases, with 12 bases between them. CDR3 DNA: TGTGCCTGGACCGAGGGGGGGTCTAATGAAAAACTGTTTTTT. It yields the protein CAWTEGGSNEKLFF.

The chain employs TRBV7-9 and TRBJ1-5; 8 bases match TRBD1. This CDR3 has 15 amino acids. The trim removed 8 bases at V and 8 bases at J, leaving 14 bases unmatched. The germline CDR1 and CDR2 sequences are SEHNR and FQNEAQ (reference sequence). The CDR3: CASASGTGLGEPQHF. The CDR3 region has the DNA TGTGCCAGCGCCTCCGGGACAGGCCTTGGGGAGCCCCAGCATTTT.